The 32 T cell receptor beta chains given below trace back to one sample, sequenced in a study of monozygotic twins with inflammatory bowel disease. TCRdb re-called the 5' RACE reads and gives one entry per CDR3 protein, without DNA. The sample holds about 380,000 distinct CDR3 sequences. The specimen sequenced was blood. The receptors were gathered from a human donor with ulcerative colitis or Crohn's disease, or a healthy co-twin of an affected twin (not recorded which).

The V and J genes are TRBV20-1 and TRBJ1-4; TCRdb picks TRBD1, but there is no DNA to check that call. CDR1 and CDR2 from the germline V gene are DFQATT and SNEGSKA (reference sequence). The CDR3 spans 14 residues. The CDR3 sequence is CSAKPGQGNEKLFF.

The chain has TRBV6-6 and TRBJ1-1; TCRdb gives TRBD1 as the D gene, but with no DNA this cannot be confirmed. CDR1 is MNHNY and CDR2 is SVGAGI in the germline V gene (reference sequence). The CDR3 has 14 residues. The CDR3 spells CASIEQGTNTEAFF.

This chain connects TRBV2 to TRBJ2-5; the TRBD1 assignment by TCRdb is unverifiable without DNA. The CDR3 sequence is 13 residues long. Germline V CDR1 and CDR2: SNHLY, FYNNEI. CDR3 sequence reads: CASRGDSGETQYF.

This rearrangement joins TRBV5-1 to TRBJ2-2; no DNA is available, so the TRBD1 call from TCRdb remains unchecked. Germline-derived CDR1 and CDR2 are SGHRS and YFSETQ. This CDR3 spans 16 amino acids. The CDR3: CASSLAGGAGTGELFF.

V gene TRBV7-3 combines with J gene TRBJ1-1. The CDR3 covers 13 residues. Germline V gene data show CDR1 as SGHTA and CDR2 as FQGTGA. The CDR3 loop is CASNQGPDTEAFF.

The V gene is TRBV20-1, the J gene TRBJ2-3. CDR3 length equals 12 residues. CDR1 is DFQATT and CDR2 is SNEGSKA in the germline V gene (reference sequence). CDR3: CSVQLLLDTQYF.

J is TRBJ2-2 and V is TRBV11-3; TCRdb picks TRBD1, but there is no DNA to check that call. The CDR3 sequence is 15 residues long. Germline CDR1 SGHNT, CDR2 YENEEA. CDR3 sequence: CASSPTVANTGELFF.

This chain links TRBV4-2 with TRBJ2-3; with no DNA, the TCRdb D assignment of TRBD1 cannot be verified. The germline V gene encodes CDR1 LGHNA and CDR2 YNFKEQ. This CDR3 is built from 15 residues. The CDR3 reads CASSQGGIVSGTQYF.

The CDR3 sequence: CSARDFQGLTSGGNQETQYF. V usage is TRBV20-1 and J usage is TRBJ2-5; absent DNA, TCRdb's TRBD2 call cannot be checked. The CDR3 is 20 residues long. Germline V gene data show CDR1 as DFQATT and CDR2 as SNEGSKA (reference sequence).

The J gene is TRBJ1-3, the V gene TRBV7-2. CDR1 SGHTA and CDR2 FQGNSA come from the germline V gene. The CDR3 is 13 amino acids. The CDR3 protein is CASSSDSGNTIYF.

The CDR3 sequence: CASSRFPGLKTEAGELFF. This chain uses TRBV11-2 with TRBJ2-2; TCRdb indicates TRBD2, and absent DNA this call remains unverified. Germline values: CDR1 SGHAT, CDR2 FQNNGV. The CDR3 has 18 residues.

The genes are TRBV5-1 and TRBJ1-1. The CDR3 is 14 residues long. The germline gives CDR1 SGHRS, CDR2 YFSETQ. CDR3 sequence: CASSFSPQNTEAFF.

CDR3 sequence: CASSPRSAGYNEQFF. V and J are TRBV9 and TRBJ2-1; TCRdb's assignment of TRBD2 cannot be checked, as there is no DNA. Germline V gene sequence: CDR1 SGDLS, CDR2 YYNGEE. The CDR3 runs to 15 residues.

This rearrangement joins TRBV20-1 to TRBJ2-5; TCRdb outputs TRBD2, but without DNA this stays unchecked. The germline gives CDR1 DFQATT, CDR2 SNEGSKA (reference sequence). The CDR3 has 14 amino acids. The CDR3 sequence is CSARGGNSQETQYF.

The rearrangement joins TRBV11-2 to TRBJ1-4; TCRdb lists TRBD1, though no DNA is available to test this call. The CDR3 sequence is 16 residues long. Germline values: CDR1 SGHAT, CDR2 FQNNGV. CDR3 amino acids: CASSLGGTGGGEKPFF.

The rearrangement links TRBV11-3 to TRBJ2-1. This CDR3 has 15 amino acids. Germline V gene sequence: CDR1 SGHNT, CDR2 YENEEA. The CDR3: CASSLGGETYNEQFF.

This CDR3 reads CASSLDNTDTQYF. The V and J genes are TRBV5-1 and TRBJ2-3. Germline V gene sequence: CDR1 SGHRS, CDR2 YFSETQ. This CDR3 comprises 13 residues.

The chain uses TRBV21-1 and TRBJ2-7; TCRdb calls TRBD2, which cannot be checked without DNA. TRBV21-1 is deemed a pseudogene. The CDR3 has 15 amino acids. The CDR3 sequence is CASSKGTSGGYEQYF.

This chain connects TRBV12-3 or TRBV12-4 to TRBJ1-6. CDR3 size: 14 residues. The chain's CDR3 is CASSLGVLNSPLHF.

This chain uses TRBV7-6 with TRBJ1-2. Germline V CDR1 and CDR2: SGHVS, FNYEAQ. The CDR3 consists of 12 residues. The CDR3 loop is CASSHAWGGYTF. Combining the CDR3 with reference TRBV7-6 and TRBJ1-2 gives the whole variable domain GAGVSQSPRYKVTKRGQDVALRCDPISGHVSLYWYRQALGQGPEFLTYFNYEAQQDKSGLPNDRFSAERPEGSISTLTIQRTEQRDSAMYRCASSHAWGGYTFGSGTRLTVV.

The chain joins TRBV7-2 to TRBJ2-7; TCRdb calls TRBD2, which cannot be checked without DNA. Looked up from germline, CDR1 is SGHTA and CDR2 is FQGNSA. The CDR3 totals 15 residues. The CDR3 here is CASSTSPGGTYEQYF. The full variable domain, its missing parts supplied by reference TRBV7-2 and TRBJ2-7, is GAGVSQSPSNKVTEKGKDVELRCDPISGHTALYWYRQSLGQGLEFLIYFQGNSAPDKSGLPSDRFSAERTGGSVSTLTIQRTQQEDSAVYLCASSTSPGGTYEQYFGPGTRLTVT.

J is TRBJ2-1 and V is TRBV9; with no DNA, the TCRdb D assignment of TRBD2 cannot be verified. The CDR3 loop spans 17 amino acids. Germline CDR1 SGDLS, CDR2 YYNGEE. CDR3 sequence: CASSVDLAGGPWNEQFF. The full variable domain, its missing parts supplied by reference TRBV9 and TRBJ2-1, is DSGVTQTPKHLITATGQRVTLRCSPRSGDLSVYWYQQSLDQGLQFLIQYYNGEERAKGNILERFSAQQFPDLHSELNLSSLELGDSALYFCASSVDLAGGPWNEQFFGPGTRLTVL.

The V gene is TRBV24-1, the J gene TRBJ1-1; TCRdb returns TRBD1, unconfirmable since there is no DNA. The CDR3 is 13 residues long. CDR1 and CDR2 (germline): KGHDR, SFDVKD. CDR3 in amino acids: CATSDRDSAEAFF.

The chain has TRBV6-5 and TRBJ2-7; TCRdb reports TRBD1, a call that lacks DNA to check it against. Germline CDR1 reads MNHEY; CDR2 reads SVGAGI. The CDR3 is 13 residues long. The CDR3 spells CASTPAGSYEQYF.

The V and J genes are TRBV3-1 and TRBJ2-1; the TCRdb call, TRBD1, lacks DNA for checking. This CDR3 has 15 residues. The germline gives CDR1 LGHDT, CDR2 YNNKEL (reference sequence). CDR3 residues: CASSQDRQGWNEQFF.

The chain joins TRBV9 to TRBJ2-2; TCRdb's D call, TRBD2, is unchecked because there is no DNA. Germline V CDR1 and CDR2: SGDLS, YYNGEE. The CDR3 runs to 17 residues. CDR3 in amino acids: CASSVRSSGGVTGELFF.

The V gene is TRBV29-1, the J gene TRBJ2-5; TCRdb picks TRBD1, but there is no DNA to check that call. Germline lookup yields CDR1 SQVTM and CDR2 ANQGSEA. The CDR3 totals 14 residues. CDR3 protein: CSVDPLGQPETQYF. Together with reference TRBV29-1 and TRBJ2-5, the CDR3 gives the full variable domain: SAVISQKPSRDICQRGTSLTIQCQVDSQVTMMFWYRQQPGQSLTLIATANQGSEATYESGFVIDKFPISRPNLTFSTLTVSNMSPEDSSIYLCSVDPLGQPETQYFGPGTRLLVL.

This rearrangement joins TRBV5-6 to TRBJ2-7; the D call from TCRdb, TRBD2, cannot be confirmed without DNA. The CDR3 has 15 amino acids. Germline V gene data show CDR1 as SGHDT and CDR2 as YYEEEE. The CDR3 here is CASSSPGLALYEQYF.

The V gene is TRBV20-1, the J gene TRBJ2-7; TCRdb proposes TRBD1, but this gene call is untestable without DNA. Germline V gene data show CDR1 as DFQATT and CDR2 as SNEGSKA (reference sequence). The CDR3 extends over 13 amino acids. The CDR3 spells CSARTGATYEQYF.

CDR3 sequence reads: CASSPPGTPYEQYF. The chain has TRBV11-2 and TRBJ2-7; the TCRdb call, TRBD1, lacks DNA for checking. The germline V gene encodes CDR1 SGHAT and CDR2 FQNNGV. The CDR3 covers 14 residues.

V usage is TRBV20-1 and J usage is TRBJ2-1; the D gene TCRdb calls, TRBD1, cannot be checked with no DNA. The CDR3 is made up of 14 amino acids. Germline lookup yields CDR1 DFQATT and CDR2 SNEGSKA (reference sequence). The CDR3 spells CSASRGATGNEQFF.

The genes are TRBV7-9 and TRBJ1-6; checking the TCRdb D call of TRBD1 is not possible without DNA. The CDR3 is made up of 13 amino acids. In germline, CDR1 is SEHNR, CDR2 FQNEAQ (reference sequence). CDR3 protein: CASTPRGGSPLHF. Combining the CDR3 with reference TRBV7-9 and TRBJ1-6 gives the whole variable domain DTGVSQNPRHKITKRGQNVTFRCDPISEHNRLYWYRQTLGQGPEFLTYFQNEAQLEKSRLLSDRFSAERPKGSFSTLEIQRTEQGDSAMYLCASTPRGGSPLHFGNGTRLTVT.